These T cell receptor beta chains were read from a single sample in a study of response to subunit inactivated influenza vaccine. A single record per CDR3 protein comes from TCRdb applying MiXCR to the RT-PCR reads. The table includes over 750,000 distinct CDR3 sequences, around 20% detected once. The starting material was PBMCs from blood, obtained around 5 days after vaccination. Every receptor here comes from a man aged 50-59 years who received an inactivated influenza vaccine. CDR3s include the opening cysteine and the closing phenylalanine or tryptophan. A D gene is named only where the DNA matches it firmly.

cdr3_aa d_call v_call
CASSQAGHSAEQYF . TRBV4-3
CASSQAWGTLTDTQYF . TRBV4-3
CSARHRVGHYGYTF . TRBV20-1
CASSYSSSRADEQYF . TRBV6-5
CASSPQRGDEQYF TRBD2 TRBV5-1
CSASGGLVTDTQYF TRBD2 TRBV20-1
CASHAGQGRTEAFF TRBD1 TRBV6-1
CASSFGQQTAGELFF . TRBV12-3/TRBV12-4
CASSLRTSGGVADTQYF TRBD2 TRBV28
CASRKLTGTGGYEQYF TRBD1 TRBV11-2
CASSPDRGGNYGYTF TRBD1 TRBV28
CASSLGQPPYNEQFF . TRBV7-9
CASSTLAGGLETQYF TRBD2 TRBV12-3/TRBV12-4
CASCQGDRGLQPQHF TRBD1 TRBV5-5
CASSQQTGVYEQYF TRBD1 TRBV5-1
CASLDPRTGQPLSYSYEQYF . TRBV6-2/TRBV6-3
CASSVVRGLEAFF TRBD1 TRBV9
CASSLFLDTQYF . TRBV5-1
CASSVPGQGNPGANVLTF TRBD1 TRBV9
CASRRPQGTYEQYF . TRBV6-2/TRBV6-3
CASLSTGELFF . TRBV6-2/TRBV6-3
CSVTYGQGPGNTIYF TRBD1 TRBV29-1
CASSPVPGLAGGLYNEQFF TRBD2 TRBV5-1
CASSQEAGVQEDTQYF TRBD2 TRBV4-2
CASSQSLDGERFF . TRBV7-2
CASREDWQETQYF . TRBV6-1
CSASGSFQGLEAGELFF TRBD2 TRBV20-1
CASTASGAIGETQYF TRBD2 TRBV5-4
CCAGHGTGKETQYF TRBD1 TRBV20-1
CASSQDGLAGEDTQYF TRBD2 TRBV4-2
CASADLYNEQFF . TRBV5-1
CASSEVWVTGELFF . TRBV2